Below, one T cell receptor beta chain is given with its context. The data stem from a study of blood T cell repertoires in COVID-19. Whole-study context: From T cells, B-cell-depleted T cells, or PBMCs came the material, which was cDNA or gDNA.

This CDR3 has 13 amino acids. Germline V gene data show CDR1 as SEHNR and CDR2 as FQNEAQ (reference sequence). V was clipped by 5 bases and J by 6 bases; unmatched bases: 3. Sequenced by immunoSEQ multiplex PCR; TCRdb stores in-frame clones only, minus some. The table has about 80,000 clones, about 86% seen once. The sample taken for sequencing was peripheral blood. The genes are TRBV7-9 and TRBJ2-1, with 8 bases that match TRBD1. This clonotype was obtained from an elderly man with active or convalescent COVID-19. This CDR3 reads CASSLTGVNEQFF. CDR3 in DNA: TGTGCCAGCAGCCTGACAGGGGTCAATGAGCAGTTCTTC.